What follows are 17 T cell receptor beta chains derived from one specimen sequenced in a study of blood T cell repertoires in COVID-19. The table came from immunoSEQ multiplex PCR; TCRdb's copy has only in-frame clones and leaves some out. The sample has about 250,000 clones; over 70% are singletons. What was sequenced was peripheral blood. All receptors derive from a man in his forties with active or convalescent COVID-19.

The rearrangement uses TRBV7-9 and TRBJ1-1, with TRBD1 as a possible D gene (6 bases). With 6 bases removed from V and 0 bases from J, the gap between germline ends came to 14 bases. Germline CDR1 SEHNR, CDR2 FQNEAQ (reference sequence). The CDR3 is made up of 15 amino acids. The DNA for the CDR3 is TGTGCCAGCAGTAATCTGGGACAAATGAACACTGAAGCTTTCTTT. Encoded protein: CASSNLGQMNTEAFF.

The chain links TRBV5-1 to TRBJ1-4, with a weak D call TRBD1 (5 bases). CDR1 is SGHRS and CDR2 is YFSETQ in the germline V gene. The CDR3 consists of 15 residues. The germline V and J ends were trimmed by 4 bases and 8 bases, with 18 bases remaining between them. The CDR3 here is CASSLGQGFGEKLFF. The CDR3 DNA reads TGCGCCAGCAGCCTGGGCCAGGGCTTCGGCGAAAAACTGTTTTTT.

V and J are TRBV2 and TRBJ1-2; TRBD1 aligns across 8 bases. Per the germline V gene, CDR1 is SNHLY and CDR2 is FYNNEI. The junction had 1 base not matched to a gene; V was cut back by 4 bases and J by 0 bases. This CDR3 spans 14 amino acids. This chain's CDR3 is CASSGQGTNYGYTF. The CDR3 DNA sequence: TGTGCCAGCAGTGGACAGGGGACTAACTATGGCTACACCTTC.

This sequence joins TRBV30 and TRBJ1-4; D is uncertain. V gave up 1 base and J gave up 6 bases, with 12 bases separating them. Germline V CDR1 and CDR2: GTSNPN, SVGIG (reference sequence). The CDR3 contains 14 residues. CDR3 residues: CAWSEPPLDEKLFF. CDR3 nucleotide sequence: TGTGCCTGGAGTGAACCCCCTCTAGATGAAAAACTGTTTTTT.

This clone was counted a single time. This chain connects TRBV10-3 to TRBJ2-1, with TRBD2 as a possible D gene (7 bases). The germline CDR1 and CDR2 sequences are ENHRY and SYGVKD. This CDR3 has 14 residues. V dropped 8 bases and J dropped 5 bases, with 16 bases sitting between them. CDR3 DNA sequence: TGTGCCATCTCAAGGCGGGGGCAAAACAATGAGCAGTTCTTC. It encodes CAISRRGQNNEQFF.

The chain carries TRBV4-2 and TRBJ1-6; 7 bases map to TRBD1. The ends lost 0 bases at V and 8 bases at J; junction bases unmatched: 10. The CDR3 has 17 residues. Germline V gene sequence: CDR1 LGHNA, CDR2 YNFKEQ. The CDR3 reads CASSQDTDRAGHSPLHF. In nucleotides, the CDR3 is TGTGCCAGCAGCCAAGATACCGACAGGGCGGGTCATTCACCCCTCCACTTT.

In its sample, this clone was seen once. This rearrangement joins TRBV7-2 to TRBJ1-1, with 7 bases fitting TRBD1. CDR1 and CDR2 (germline): SGHTA, FQGNSA. The CDR3 is made up of 14 amino acids. With 4 bases clipped from V and 1 base from J, the junction kept 3 bases outside the gene matches. CDR3 in amino acids: CASSYGDRNTEAFF. The CDR3, as DNA: TGTGCCAGCAGCTACGGGGACAGGAACACTGAAGCTTTCTTT.

This chain joins TRBV5-4 and TRBJ1-1; TRBD1 matches 7 bases. The J segment lost 1 base and the V segment lost 3 bases, leaving 3 bases of the junction unmatched. CDR3 length: 14 residues. The germline V gene encodes CDR1 SGHNT and CDR2 YYREEE (reference sequence). CDR3 sequence: CASSYRGQNTEAFF. The CDR3 coding sequence is TGTGCCAGCAGCTACAGGGGTCAGAACACTGAAGCTTTCTTT.

The V and J genes are TRBV5-1 and TRBJ1-5, with TRBD1 matching over 7 bases. CDR3 length: 15 residues. In germline, CDR1 is SGHRS, CDR2 YFSETQ. V trimming: 1 base; J trimming: 7 bases; junction bases outside the gene matches: 8. CDR3 in DNA: TGCGCCAGCAGCTTGACGGGACAGTCATACCAGCCCCAGCATTTT. Amino acid sequence: CASSLTGQSYQPQHF.

The chain has TRBV29-1 and TRBJ2-2, with 9 bases fitting TRBD1. V shed 6 bases and J 4 bases; nucleotides not matched to a gene: 3. Looked up from germline, CDR1 is SQVTM and CDR2 is ANQGSEA. The CDR3 contains 13 residues. The CDR3: CSVGTGFTGELFF. DNA of the CDR3: TGCAGCGTGGGGACAGGGTTCACCGGGGAGCTGTTTTTT.

A word on this clone: The sample carries other DNA sequences with the same CDR3. The rearrangement uses TRBV24-1 and TRBJ2-3, with a weak D call TRBD2 (5 bases). The germline CDR1 and CDR2 sequences are KGHDR and SFDVKD. The CDR3 contains 13 residues. Trimming pared 3 bases from V and 3 bases from J, leaving 6 bases between. The DNA of the CDR3 is TGTGCCACCAGTGATGGCGGGACAGATACGCAGTATTTT. Its protein is CATSDGGTDTQYF.

The rearrangement joins TRBV7-9 to TRBJ2-1; TRBD1 might be the D (5 bases). The V and J ends lost 1 base and 8 bases respectively, with 15 bases between them. The CDR3 consists of 15 residues. Germline CDR1 SEHNR, CDR2 FQNEAQ (reference sequence). CDR3 residues: CASSLVSQGEHEQFF. The CDR3 DNA reads as TGTGCCAGCAGCTTAGTTTCGCAGGGTGAACATGAGCAGTTCTTC.

The chain has TRBV28 and TRBJ2-4, with D maybe TRBD2 (5 bases). Trimming took 5 bases from V and 6 from J, leaving 14 bases between them. The germline V gene has CDR1 MDHEN and CDR2 SYDVKM. There are 14 residues in the CDR3. The chain's CDR3 is CASSTVASGNIQYF. CDR3 nucleotide sequence: TGTGCCAGCAGTACCGTCGCGAGCGGAAACATTCAGTACTTC.

The chain couples TRBV7-2 to TRBJ2-3; D possibly corresponds to TRBD2 (6 bases). The V gene's germline CDR1 is SGHTA and CDR2 FQGNSA. Deletions cut 9 bases from V and 6 bases from J, with 28 bases between. CDR3 length equals 17 residues. The CDR3 reads CASTFSGVLVRVDTQYF. In nucleotides, the CDR3 is TGTGCCAGTACTTTTTCGGGAGTTCTGGTTAGGGTGGATACGCAGTATTTT.

This chain uses TRBV9 with TRBJ2-2; 7 bases agree with TRBD1. The germline V gene has CDR1 SGDLS and CDR2 YYNGEE. The CDR3 is made up of 13 amino acids. After removal of 6 bases from V and 7 bases from J, the junction contained 6 bases not matched to a gene. CDR3 sequence: CASTDRADGELFF. The DNA of the CDR3 is TGTGCCAGCACCGACAGGGCCGACGGGGAGCTGTTTTTT.

In its sample, this clone was seen once. V usage is TRBV30 and J usage is TRBJ2-7; 16 nucleotides line up with TRBD2. Germline V lookup: CDR1 GTSNPN, CDR2 SVGIG (reference sequence). J was trimmed by 7 bases and V by 2 bases; bases with no gene match: 8. The CDR3 is made up of 16 amino acids. The chain's CDR3 is CAWSRGLAGGLEEQYF. The CDR3, as DNA: TGTGCCTGGAGTCGGGGACTAGCGGGGGGGCTGGAGGAGCAGTACTTC.

Concerning this clone: Within the sample, other DNA sequences also encode this same CDR3. The chain carries TRBV12-3 or TRBV12-4 and TRBJ1-1; weak D call: TRBD1 (5 bases). This CDR3 spans 13 amino acids. V was clipped by 5 bases and J by 3 bases, with 10 bases between them. CDR3 nucleotides: TGTGCCAGCAGTCTTGACAGAGACACTGAAGCTTTCTTT. It codes for CASSLDRDTEAFF.